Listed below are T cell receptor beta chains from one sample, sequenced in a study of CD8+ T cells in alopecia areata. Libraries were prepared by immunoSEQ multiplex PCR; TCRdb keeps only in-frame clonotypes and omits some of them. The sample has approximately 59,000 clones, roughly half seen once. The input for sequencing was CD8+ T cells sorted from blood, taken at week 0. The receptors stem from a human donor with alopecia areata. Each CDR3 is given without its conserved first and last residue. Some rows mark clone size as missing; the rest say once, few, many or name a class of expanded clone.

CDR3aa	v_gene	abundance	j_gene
ASSSRGLSEQY	TRBV27	NA	TRBJ2-7
ASGLGRGIDEQY	TRBV6-1	few	TRBJ2-7
ASSLMQGEQY	TRBV7-9	NA	TRBJ2-7
ASSQERADQPQH	TRBV4-1	once	TRBJ1-5
SVEGGKSSYNEQF	TRBV29-1	NA	TRBJ2-1
ASSLEAAYDTERS	TRBV7-2	NA	TRBJ2-7
ASSLETFPGD	TRBV7-8	NA	TRBJ2-5
ASSYAANYGYT	TRBV27	many	TRBJ1-2
SVAPGRQETQY	TRBV29-1	NA	TRBJ2-5
ASSPPPGPEQY	TRBV7-8	few	TRBJ2-7
ASSYSWLETQY	TRBV6-5	NA	TRBJ2-5
ASKLDSSQGSEAF	TRBV2	NA	TRBJ1-1
ASSTGDSNYEQY	TRBV19	once	TRBJ2-7
ASSYGGTGELF	TRBV27	few	TRBJ2-2
SPLNTEAF	TRBV20-1	NA	TRBJ1-1
SVEGGDREVEQY	TRBV29-1	NA	TRBJ2-7
ASSWRGTDYEQF	TRBV7-9	NA	TRBJ2-1
ASSLTDFTDTQY	TRBV4-1	NA	TRBJ2-3
ASSWTGTYGYT	TRBV7-9	many	TRBJ1-2
ASSFDREDQPQH	TRBV7-9	NA	TRBJ1-5
ASSVELAATDTQY	TRBV9	NA	TRBJ2-3
AWYRRGEGLNEQF	TRBV30	NA	TRBJ2-1
SVDSGAVEQF	TRBV29-1	NA	TRBJ2-1
ASSSIPGGSSYEQY	TRBV6-5	NA	TRBJ2-7
ASSQDIAASSYNEQF	TRBV4-3	few	TRBJ2-1
ASSLTSGSSYEQY	TRBV4-1	NA	TRBJ2-7
AWSVGEYNEKLF	TRBV30	NA	TRBJ1-4
ASRPGTTSIGANVLT	TRBV7-8	once	TRBJ2-6
ASSNPPDEQF	TRBV7-3	few	TRBJ2-1
SVDGQGGIQY	TRBV29-1	few	TRBJ2-4
ASSLVSRDTQY	TRBV27	NA	TRBJ2-3
ASSSSGQRSNQPQH	TRBV7-9	NA	TRBJ1-5
ASSPVGLGDEQY	TRBV9	NA	TRBJ2-7
ASSEVGGPDEQY	TRBV2	NA	TRBJ2-7
SVMGAVSSYEQY	TRBV29-1	NA	TRBJ2-7
ASSASSDGGELF	TRBV6-4	NA	TRBJ2-2
ASSALSTSGLSYEQF	TRBV27	NA	TRBJ2-1
ASSFLSFNGQGEVLT	TRBV27	NA	TRBJ2-6
ASSEGLAGTDTQY	TRBV9	many	TRBJ2-3
ASSTQGLGYNEQF	TRBV28	once	TRBJ2-1
ASSDFGTSSSEQF	TRBV2	NA	TRBJ2-1
ASSAGGPRSTDTQY	TRBV9	NA	TRBJ2-3
ASLGISYEQY	TRBV6-1	NA	TRBJ2-7
ASSQGWAGGQPQH	TRBV4-1	few	TRBJ1-5
SVAQGGDGYT	TRBV29-1	NA	TRBJ1-2
ASSKLLLTGQETQY	TRBV21-1	NA	TRBJ2-5
ASSLPGLAGETQY	TRBV7-9	NA	TRBJ2-5
ASSFPGQGLYEQY	TRBV5-6	few	TRBJ2-7